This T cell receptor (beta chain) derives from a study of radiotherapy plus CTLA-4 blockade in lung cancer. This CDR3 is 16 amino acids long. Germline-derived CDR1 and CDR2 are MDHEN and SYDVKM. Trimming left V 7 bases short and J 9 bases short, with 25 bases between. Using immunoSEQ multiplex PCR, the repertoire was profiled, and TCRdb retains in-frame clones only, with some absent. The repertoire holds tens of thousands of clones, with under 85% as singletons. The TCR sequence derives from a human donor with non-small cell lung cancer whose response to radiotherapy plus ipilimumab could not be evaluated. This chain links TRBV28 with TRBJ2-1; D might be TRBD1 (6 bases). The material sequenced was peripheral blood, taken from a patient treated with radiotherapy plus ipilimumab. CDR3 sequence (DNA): TGTGCCAGCACCCGAGGGGGAACCCGAGTTTGGACTGAGCAGTTCTTC. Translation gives CASTRGGTRVWTEQFF.